What follows are 19 T cell receptor beta chains derived from one specimen sequenced in a study of CD8+CD57+ T cells in acquired aplastic anemia. Genomic DNA provided the template from which TCR beta VDJ and CDR3 profiles were obtained. TCRdb reprocessed the reads via MiXCR and lists one record per CDR3 protein. The sample includes about 180,000 distinct CDR3 sequences, about 45% seen only once; the top ten take roughly 1.1%. An expansion of CD8+CD57+ cells by flow cytometry had been shown in patients chosen for sequencing. The sample comprised sorted CD4+, CD8+, or CD8+CD57+ T cells (not recorded which) from PBMCs. Receptors originate from a human donor with aplastic anemia.

This clonotype has ten or more counts. V and J are TRBV12-3 or TRBV12-4 and TRBJ2-7; 9 bases map to TRBD1. Trimming removed 4 bases from V and 6 bases from J; junction bases left unmatched: 7. The CDR3 extends over 14 amino acids. CDR3: CASSSGTGQGEQYF. The CDR3 DNA reads as TGTGCCAGCAGTTCTGGGACAGGGCAGGGCGAGCAGTACTTC.

The table lists this clonotype with a few counts. The rearrangement uses TRBV20-1 and TRBJ2-2; unclear D gene. The CDR3 is 13 residues long. The V and J ends lost 5 bases and 4 bases respectively, with 11 bases between them. The germline V gene has CDR1 DFQATT and CDR2 SNEGSKA (reference sequence). DNA for the CDR3: TGCAGTGCTCCTTCTACAGCCACCGGGGAGCTGTTTTTT. Its translation is CSAPSTATGELFF.

This clonotype came up many times. This sequence joins TRBV7-2 and TRBJ1-1, with TRBD1 as a possible D gene (5 bases). The germline V gene has CDR1 SGHTA and CDR2 FQGNSA. The CDR3 is 14 amino acids. Trimming took off 3 bases at V and 0 bases at J, with 8 bases between the two ends. DNA for the CDR3: TGTGCCAGCAGCTTTGGGACCCTGAACACTGAAGCTTTCTTT. It translates to CASSFGTLNTEAFF.

The chain links TRBV5-6 to TRBJ2-5; a weak D match, TRBD2 (6 bases). The CDR3 loop spans 14 amino acids. Per the germline V gene, CDR1 is SGHDT and CDR2 is YYEEEE. V shed 0 bases and J shed 4 bases, with 10 bases lying between them. In DNA, the CDR3 is TGTGCCAGCAGCTTGGCGGGAGCCCGAGAGACCCAGTACTTC. Encoded protein: CASSLAGARETQYF. The whole variable domain, remainder taken from reference TRBV5-6 and TRBJ2-5, is DAGVTQSPTHLIKTRGQQVTLRCSPKSGHDTVSWYQQALGQGPQFIFQYYEEEERQRGNFPDRFSGHQFPNYSSELNVNALLLGDSALYLCASSLAGARETQYFGPGTRLLVL.

V usage is TRBV20-1 and J usage is TRBJ1-2; no definite D call. CDR1 DFQATT and CDR2 SNEGSKA come from the germline V gene (reference sequence). Trimming stripped 6 bases from V and 7 bases from J, with 18 bases between. CDR3 length: 13 residues. CDR3 region: CSAATLGVGGYTF. The DNA for the CDR3 is TGCAGTGCCGCCACGCTGGGAGTAGGTGGCTACACCTTC.

As for this clonotype: One end of the junction varies from germline; a read error may be responsible. The chain has TRBV12-3 or TRBV12-4 and TRBJ2-1; TRBD1 might be the D (5 bases). The CDR3 consists of 16 residues. CDR3 loop: CASSPSTRGFYNERFF. The CDR3 region has the DNA TGTGCCAGCAGCCCCTCGACAAGGGGATTTTACAATGAGCGGTTCTTC.

This clonotype was seen ten or more times. The CDR3 loop is CASSWTSVGEQYF. The CDR3 bases are TGTGCCAGCAGCTGGACTAGCGTTGGAGAGCAGTACTTC. The chain uses TRBV9 and TRBJ2-7; TRBD2 matches at 9 bases. Trimming cost V 4 bases and J 7 bases; bases outside gene matches: 6. This CDR3 is 13 amino acids long. Germline values: CDR1 SGDLS, CDR2 YYNGEE.

This clonotype was observed at least ten times. This chain connects TRBV6-4 to TRBJ1-1; 10 nucleotides match TRBD1. V shed 6 bases and J 4 bases; nucleotides not matched to a gene: 5. Germline V gene lookup returns CDR1 MRHNA and CDR2 SNTAGT. This CDR3 is built from 14 residues. CDR3 sequence: CASRRDRGSTEAFF. In DNA form, the CDR3 reads TGTGCCAGCAGGAGGGACAGGGGATCCACTGAAGCTTTCTTT.

This clonotype was seen more than once but under ten times. The chain joins TRBV19 to TRBJ2-7; D might be TRBD2 (5 bases). Germline V lookup: CDR1 LNHDA, CDR2 SQIVND (reference sequence). The length of the CDR3 is 15 residues. The V end lost 5 bases, the J end lost 7 bases, and 21 bases lay between the germline ends. This chain's CDR3 is CASSPGSHVRWEQYF. DNA for the CDR3: TGTGCCAGTAGTCCGGGGTCTCATGTACGGTGGGAGCAGTACTTC.

The table lists this clonotype with many counts. This chain connects TRBV5-6 to TRBJ1-4, with D possibly TRBD1 on 5 matching bases. Germline CDR1 is SGHDT and CDR2 is YYEEEE. The CDR3 is made up of 14 amino acids. The germline V and J ends were trimmed by 3 bases and 4 bases, with 10 bases remaining between them. Here the CDR3 DNA reads TGTGCCAGCAGCTGGGGACCGCGTAATGAAAAACTGTTTTTT. It specifies CASSWGPRNEKLFF.

The chain uses TRBV15 and TRBJ2-2; D may match TRBD1 or TRBD2 (5 bases each). The CDR3 contains 17 residues. Germline V gene data show CDR1 as LNHNV and CDR2 as YYDKDF (reference sequence). The V end lost 2 bases, the J end lost 0 bases, and 13 bases lay between the germline ends. The CDR3 protein is CATSRFPGTANTGELFF. For the CDR3, the DNA is TGTGCCACCAGCAGATTTCCCGGGACGGCGAACACCGGGGAGCTGTTTTTT.

CDR3 sequence reads: CASSISRINEAFF. CDR3 in DNA: TGTGCCAGTAGTATCAGTAGGATCAATGAAGCTTTCTTT. The chain joins TRBV19 to TRBJ1-1; D is uncertain. V was shortened by 3 bases and J by 7 bases, with 12 bases between the two germline ends. The CDR3 loop spans 13 amino acids. Germline CDR1 reads LNHDA; CDR2 reads SQIVND (reference sequence).

In this sample, this clonotype turned up many times. This chain uses TRBV2 with TRBJ1-2; 8 bases map to TRBD1. CDR3 length: 18 amino acids. Germline V gene sequence: CDR1 SNHLY, CDR2 FYNNEI. Trimming cost V 1 base and J 2 bases; bases outside gene matches: 12. CDR3 DNA sequence: TGTGCCAGCAGTGAAGTAGGGCAGGGGGCGCGCTCGAACTATGGCTACACCTTC. Its protein product is CASSEVGQGARSNYGYTF.

This clonotype was recorded a few times. The gene calls are TRBV24-1 and TRBJ2-7; D possibly corresponds to TRBD2 (5 bases). CDR1 KGHDR and CDR2 SFDVKD come from the germline V gene. The length of the CDR3 is 12 residues. V lost 6 bases and J 0 bases, leaving 5 bases between the germline ends. This CDR3 reads CATSRDSYEQYF. The CDR3 DNA sequence: TGTGCCACCAGTCGGGACTCCTACGAGCAGTACTTC.

The rearrangement joins TRBV29-1 to TRBJ2-7; a weak D match, TRBD2 (5 bases). The CDR3 has 14 amino acids. Trimming removed 4 bases at V and 4 bases at J, with 17 bases between. CDR1 and CDR2 from the germline V gene are SQVTM and ANQGSEA. For the CDR3, the DNA is TGCAGCGTTGGGTTCGGCAGCGGAGGATACGAGCAGTACTTC. Amino acid sequence: CSVGFGSGGYEQYF.

This clonotype was seen many times. This sequence joins TRBV11-2 and TRBJ2-5; D unclear. This CDR3 region has 15 residues. Trimming cost V 0 bases and J 2 bases, with 10 bases left between them. Germline V CDR1 and CDR2: SGHAT, FQNNGV. The CDR3, as DNA: TGTGCCAGCAGCTTAGATCGGGCTAGGCAAGAGACCCAGTACTTC. It yields the protein CASSLDRARQETQYF.

V is TRBV2 and J is TRBJ2-7; D tentatively fits TRBD1 or TRBD2 (6 bases each). The V end lost 4 bases, the J end lost 3 bases, and 10 bases lay between the germline ends. The CDR3 extends over 13 amino acids. In germline, CDR1 is SNHLY, CDR2 FYNNEI. CDR3: CASSAGGRYEQYF. CDR3 in DNA: TGTGCCAGCAGTGCTGGGGGGCGCTACGAGCAGTACTTC. Full variable domain (missing parts from reference TRBV2 and TRBJ2-7): EPEVTQTPSHQVTQMGQEVILRCVPISNHLYFYWYRQILGQKVEFLVSFYNNEISEKSEIFDDQFSVERPDGSNFTLKIRSTKLEDSAMYFCASSAGGRYEQYFGPGTRLTVT.

The gene calls are TRBV20-1 and TRBJ2-3, with 10 bases identical to TRBD1. Trimming removed 3 bases from V and 5 bases from J; junction bases left unmatched: 8. Per the germline V gene, CDR1 is DFQATT and CDR2 is SNEGSKA (reference sequence). The CDR3 spans 15 residues. CDR3 loop: CSASRQGAGGDTQYF. The CDR3 DNA reads TGCAGTGCTAGTAGACAGGGGGCAGGGGGAGATACGCAGTATTTT.

V and J are TRBV20-1 and TRBJ2-2; D is unresolved. Germline V CDR1 and CDR2: DFQATT, SNEGSKA (reference sequence). Deletions cut 6 bases from V and 1 base from J, with 6 bases between. This CDR3 is 12 amino acids long. The CDR3 DNA is TGCAGTGCCCCTCAGAACACCGGGGAGCTGTTTTTT. Its translation is CSAPQNTGELFF.